The 27 T cell receptor beta chains presented below share a single source sample, sequenced in a study of siplizumab effects on memory and regulatory T cells. Using immunoSEQ multiplex PCR, the repertoire was profiled, and TCRdb retains in-frame clones only, with some absent. This table has around 100,000 clones, roughly 92% appearing once. Sequencing input: Tregs sorted from blood. The receptors were gathered from a human donor in good health.

V usage is TRBV9 and J usage is TRBJ1-3; maybe TRBD1 (5 bases). The germline V gene has CDR1 SGDLS and CDR2 YYNGEE. The CDR3 spans 16 residues. The V gene lost 4 bases and the J gene lost 4 bases, with 18 bases spanning the gap. The CDR3 here is CASSPVGQNTGNTIYF. Written as DNA, the CDR3 is TGTGCCAGCAGCCCCGTGGGGCAGAACACCGGAAACACCATATATTTT.

The chain is built from TRBV7-8 and TRBJ1-5, with D perhaps TRBD1 (5 bases). This CDR3 spans 13 amino acids. V was trimmed by 4 bases and J by 5 bases, leaving 9 bases between them. Germline lookup yields CDR1 SGHVS and CDR2 FQNEAQ. CDR3 bases: TGTGCCAGCAGCTCCCAGGGATATCAGCCCCAGCATTTT. This codes for CASSSQGYQPQHF. The full variable domain, completed using reference TRBV7-8 and TRBJ1-5, is GAGVSQSPRYKVAKRGQDVALRCDPISGHVSLFWYQQALGQGPEFLTYFQNEAQLDKSGLPSDRFFAERPEGSVSTLKIQRTQQEDSAVYLCASSSQGYQPQHFGDGTRLSIL.

This clone was seen just once. This chain links TRBV6-5 with TRBJ2-2; tentatively, D is TRBD2 (5 bases). The germline V and J ends were trimmed by 8 bases and 6 bases, with 13 bases remaining between them. CDR1 and CDR2 from the germline V gene are MNHEY and SVGAGI. The CDR3 totals 13 residues. CDR3 bases: TGTGCCAGCGGGCGGGCTTACCCCGGGGAGCTGTTTTTT. Translating gives CASGRAYPGELFF.

This clone was observed a few times. The V and J genes are TRBV30 and TRBJ2-5, with D tentatively TRBD2 (5 bases). This CDR3 contains 13 residues. Germline V gene sequence: CDR1 GTSNPN, CDR2 SVGIG (reference sequence). Trimming cost V 4 bases and J 4 bases, with 13 bases left between them. CDR3 nucleotide sequence: TGTGCCTGGAACGAGGGAGTGGGAGAGACCCAGTACTTC. Translation: CAWNEGVGETQYF.

The CDR3 DNA is TGCGCCAGCAGCTTGGCCGGACAGGGACGGCGCGAGCAGTACTTC. This sequence encodes CASSLAGQGRREQYF. This chain uses TRBV5-1 with TRBJ2-7, with TRBD1 identical over 8 bases. V trimming: 0 bases; J trimming: 6 bases; junction bases outside the gene matches: 8. Looked up from germline, CDR1 is SGHRS and CDR2 is YFSETQ. The CDR3 consists of 15 residues. The full variable domain, completed using reference TRBV5-1 and TRBJ2-7, is KAGVTQTPRYLIKTRGQQVTLSCSPISGHRSVSWYQQTPGQGLQFLFEYFSETQRNKGNFPGRFSGRQFSNSRSEMNVSTLELGDSALYLCASSLAGQGRREQYFGPGTRLTVT.

The rearrangement joins TRBV6-6 to TRBJ2-7; weak D call: TRBD2 (5 bases). This CDR3 comprises 12 residues. Germline assignment: CDR1 MNHNY and CDR2 SVGAGI (reference sequence). The V and J ends lost 2 bases and 4 bases respectively, with 6 bases between them. For the CDR3, the DNA is TGTGCCAGCAGTTACCCGGGGTACGAGCAGTACTTC. Translation: CASSYPGYEQYF.

The J gene is TRBJ2-7, the V gene TRBV19, with D perhaps matching TRBD1 (5 bases). CDR1 is LNHDA, CDR2 SQIVND, per germline (reference sequence). Trimming took off 3 bases at V and 5 bases at J, with 11 bases between the two ends. The CDR3 consists of 13 residues. CDR3: CASSIAGFHEQYF. The CDR3 nucleotides read TGTGCCAGTAGTATTGCAGGGTTCCACGAGCAGTACTTC. Looking up the rest from reference TRBV19 and TRBJ2-7 gives the full variable domain: DGGITQSPKYLFRKEGQNVTLSCEQNLNHDAMYWYRQDPGQGLRLIYYSQIVNDFQKGDIAEGYSVSREKKESFPLTVTSAQKNPTAFYLCASSIAGFHEQYFGPGTRLTVT.

V is TRBV27 and J is TRBJ2-2, with TRBD1 matching 7 bases. The CDR3 totals 14 residues. Germline assignment: CDR1 MNHEY and CDR2 SMNVEV (reference sequence). V trimming: 6 bases; J trimming: 7 bases; junction bases outside the gene matches: 8. This CDR3 reads CASRVTGLFGELFF. The CDR3, as DNA: TGTGCCAGCAGGGTGACAGGGTTGTTCGGGGAGCTGTTTTTT.

V is TRBV10-3 and J is TRBJ2-1; no reliable D call. With 3 bases removed from V and 7 bases from J, the gap between germline ends came to 7 bases. Germline loops: CDR1 ENHRY, CDR2 SYGVKD. CDR3 length: 12 residues. CDR3 amino acids: CAISEGPNEQFF. The CDR3 DNA reads TGTGCCATCAGTGAAGGTCCGAATGAGCAGTTCTTC.

This chain connects TRBV29-1 to TRBJ1-2; possible D gene TRBD1, 6 bases. Germline values: CDR1 SQVTM, CDR2 ANQGSEA. The CDR3 has 12 residues. V lost 5 bases to trimming and J lost 6 bases, with 13 bases between them. CDR3 amino acids: CSVIGGVDGYTF. The CDR3 DNA reads as TGCAGCGTTATAGGGGGAGTCGATGGCTACACCTTC.

The chain combines TRBV27 with TRBJ2-7; D remains unclear. The germline gives CDR1 MNHEY, CDR2 SMNVEV (reference sequence). Trimming removed 5 bases at V and 5 bases at J, with 16 bases between. The CDR3 covers 14 residues. The CDR3 loop is CASSATPSVDEQYF. CDR3 DNA: TGTGCCAGCAGTGCAACACCATCCGTCGACGAGCAGTACTTC.

The chain employs TRBV4-1 and TRBJ2-5; 11 bases align to TRBD2. Germline-derived CDR1 and CDR2 are MGHRA and YSYEKL. This CDR3 region has 18 residues. The junction had 8 bases not matched to a gene; V was cut back by 2 bases and J by 0 bases. CDR3 DNA: TGCGCCAGCAGCCAAAATCTAGCGGGAGGAAAGTACCAAGAGACCCAGTACTTC. It translates to CASSQNLAGGKYQETQYF.

The rearrangement joins TRBV29-1 to TRBJ1-2; possibly TRBD1 for D (5 bases). Germline V gene lookup returns CDR1 SQVTM and CDR2 ANQGSEA. The CDR3 contains 11 residues. The V end lost 5 bases, the J end lost 4 bases, and 8 bases lay between the germline ends. Here the CDR3 reads CSVIDSYGYTF. CDR3 bases: TGCAGCGTTATAGACAGCTATGGCTACACCTTC.

This rearrangement joins TRBV6-5 to TRBJ1-3; a weak D match, TRBD1 (5 bases). Germline V gene data show CDR1 as MNHEY and CDR2 as SVGAGI. This CDR3 spans 15 amino acids. With 6 bases removed from V and 2 bases from J, the gap between germline ends came to 14 bases. The CDR3 region is CASRLTGTTGNTIYF. CDR3 DNA: TGTGCCAGCAGACTGACCGGGACGACTGGAAACACCATATATTTT.

This clone was seen only once. V usage is TRBV30 and J usage is TRBJ2-5; perhaps TRBD1 as D (5 bases). The CDR3 runs to 12 residues. The V end was cut by 3 bases, the J end by 4 bases, with 9 bases between. In germline, CDR1 is GTSNPN, CDR2 SVGIG (reference sequence). The CDR3 bases are TGTGCCTGGAGGGGGCCGGGAGAGACCCAGTACTTC. This gives the protein CAWRGPGETQYF.

CDR3 sequence: CASSLGRTNNQPQHF. The CDR3 DNA is TGTGCCAGCAGCTTGGGGAGGACAAACAATCAGCCCCAGCATTTT. The chain is built from TRBV7-8 and TRBJ1-5; perhaps TRBD1 as D (5 bases). Trimming removed 3 bases from V and 3 bases from J, with 12 bases in between. This CDR3 is built from 15 residues. The germline V gene has CDR1 SGHVS and CDR2 FQNEAQ.

This rearrangement joins TRBV25-1 to TRBJ2-7; 7 bases are a match to TRBD2. CDR3 size: 15 residues. Germline V gene sequence: CDR1 MGHDK, CDR2 SYGVNS. With V trimmed by 2 bases and J by 5 bases, 9 bases remained unmatched. The CDR3 sequence is CASSEAGVRFHEQYF. CDR3 bases: TGTGCCAGCAGTGAAGCGGGGGTTCGGTTCCACGAGCAGTACTTC.

The chain recombines TRBV7-9 with TRBJ2-1; 7 nucleotides line up with TRBD1. The germline V gene has CDR1 SEHNR and CDR2 FQNEAQ (reference sequence). The CDR3 runs 14 residues. With V trimmed by 3 bases and J by 3 bases, 2 bases remained unmatched. CDR3 coding DNA: TGTGCCAGCAGCTTGGGGACAGTCTACAATGAGCAGTTCTTC. It translates to CASSLGTVYNEQFF.

This clone has a single count. The chain recombines TRBV5-1 with TRBJ2-5, with 8 bases that match TRBD1. Germline-derived CDR1 and CDR2 are SGHRS and YFSETQ. V lost 3 bases, J lost 5 bases, and 9 bases stayed unmatched. CDR3 size: 15 residues. CDR3 in amino acids: CASSSEDRAGETQYF. As DNA, the CDR3 is TGCGCCAGCAGCTCGGAGGACAGGGCGGGGGAGACCCAGTACTTC.

The V call is TRBV6-5, the J call TRBJ1-2; TRBD1 is a possible D gene (6 bases). CDR3 size: 13 residues. V dropped 5 bases and J dropped 8 bases, with 15 bases sitting between them. The V gene's germline CDR1 is MNHEY and CDR2 SVGAGI. CDR3 residues: CASSQGGETGYTF. The CDR3 nucleotides read TGTGCCAGCAGTCAAGGGGGGGAGACCGGCTACACCTTC.

V gene TRBV7-8 combines with J gene TRBJ2-7; 8 positions agree with TRBD1. The CDR3 covers 15 residues. The germline V gene has CDR1 SGHVS and CDR2 FQNEAQ. Trimming at V came to 3 bases and at J to 6 bases, leaving 10 bases not matched to a gene. Here the CDR3 DNA reads TGTGCCAGCAGCTTTGGAGACAGGGGCTTCAGCGAGCAGTACTTC. It translates to CASSFGDRGFSEQYF.

V usage is TRBV7-2 and J usage is TRBJ1-1; D unclear. Trimming shortened V by 1 base and J by 4 bases, and 13 bases separated the two germline ends. This CDR3 is 15 amino acids long. From germline, CDR1 is SGHTA and CDR2 FQGNSA. The CDR3 reads CASSLVAGGSTEAFF. The CDR3 DNA sequence: TGTGCCAGCAGCTTAGTTGCGGGAGGAAGCACTGAAGCTTTCTTT.

The genes are TRBV7-3 and TRBJ2-4; no definite D call. Deletions cut 4 bases from V and 0 bases from J, with 19 bases between. The CDR3 sequence is 18 residues long. Germline-derived CDR1 and CDR2 are SGHTA and FQGTGA. The CDR3 sequence: CASSYCVVSALAKNIQYF. The CDR3 DNA is TGTGCCAGCAGCTACTGCGTCGTTTCGGCTTTAGCCAAAAACATTCAGTACTTC. Variable domain in full (rest from reference TRBV7-3 and TRBJ2-4): GAGVSQTPSNKVTEKGKYVELRCDPISGHTALYWYRQSLGQGPEFLIYFQGTGAADDSGLPNDRFFAVRPEGSVSTLKIQRTERGDSAVYLCASSYCVVSALAKNIQYFGAGTRLSVL.

This rearrangement joins TRBV9 to TRBJ2-3; 9 positions match TRBD1. This CDR3 spans 15 amino acids. Germline CDR1 SGDLS, CDR2 YYNGEE. With V trimmed by 0 bases and J by 6 bases, 5 bases remained unmatched. The CDR3 sequence: CASSVGQGEWDTQYF. The CDR3 DNA sequence: TGTGCCAGCAGCGTAGGACAGGGGGAGTGGGATACGCAGTATTTT.

The chain carries TRBV5-1 and TRBJ2-3; D might be TRBD2 (5 bases). CDR1 and CDR2 (germline): SGHRS, YFSETQ. V lost 0 bases and J 4 bases, leaving 15 bases between the germline ends. The CDR3 extends over 16 amino acids. CDR3 in amino acids: CASSLANRLTADTQYF. The DNA of the CDR3 is TGCGCCAGCAGCTTGGCCAACAGACTAACAGCAGATACGCAGTATTTT. The whole variable domain, filled in from reference TRBV5-1 and TRBJ2-3, reads KAGVTQTPRYLIKTRGQQVTLSCSPISGHRSVSWYQQTPGQGLQFLFEYFSETQRNKGNFPGRFSGRQFSNSRSEMNVSTLELGDSALYLCASSLANRLTADTQYFGPGTRLTVL.

The chain links TRBV6-1 to TRBJ1-6, with 12 positions matching TRBD1. CDR1 is MNHNS, CDR2 SASEGT, per germline. Trimming removed 4 bases from V and 7 bases from J; junction bases left unmatched: 2. CDR3 length equals 15 residues. As DNA, the CDR3 is TGTGCCAGCAGTGCCGGGACAGGGGGCAATTCACCCCTCCACTTT. It specifies CASSAGTGGNSPLHF.

V usage is TRBV5-6 and J usage is TRBJ2-2; D gene ambiguous. The CDR3 totals 16 residues. Germline V gene data show CDR1 as SGHDT and CDR2 as YYEEEE. V lost 0 bases and J 0 bases, leaving 9 bases between the germline ends. The CDR3 DNA sequence: TGTGCCAGCAGCTTGGAGGCACTAACGAACACCGGGGAGCTGTTTTTT. Its protein is CASSLEALTNTGELFF.